The 14 T cell receptor beta chains presented below share a single source sample, sequenced in a study of T-cell reconstitution after alpha-beta-depleted transplantation in children. Unique molecular identifiers were incorporated when the TCRbeta library was constructed. TCRdb re-called the PCR reads with MiXCR, one entry per CDR3 protein. The sample lists about 77,000 distinct CDR3 sequences, 15% to 20% seen once, with approximately 55% in the top ten. The material sequenced was PBMCs, mostly from graft donor cells, taken 360 days after TCRalphabeta/CD19-depleted stem cell transplant. All receptors derive from a male patient between 2 and 10 years old who had a stem cell transplant for acute lymphoblastic leukemia, so the T cells may come from the graft donor.

This chain links TRBV19 with TRBJ1-3; perhaps TRBD1 as D (5 bases). Trimming pared 6 bases from V and 5 bases from J, leaving 14 bases between. This CDR3 region has 14 residues. In germline, CDR1 is LNHDA, CDR2 SQIVND (reference sequence). CDR3 nucleotide sequence: TGTGCCAGTAGAACCGGGACCGCCCGAAACACCATATATTTT. This encodes CASRTGTARNTIYF.

This chain links TRBV5-1 with TRBJ1-2, with a possible D match to TRBD1 (6 bases). Looked up from germline, CDR1 is SGHRS and CDR2 is YFSETQ. The CDR3 covers 14 residues. V dropped 4 bases and J dropped 4 bases, with 14 bases sitting between them. CDR3 sequence (DNA): TGCGCCAGCAGCCCTGACAGGATTTTCTATGGCTACACCTTC. It codes for CASSPDRIFYGYTF. Full variable domain (rest looked up from reference TRBV5-1 and TRBJ1-2): KAGVTQTPRYLIKTRGQQVTLSCSPISGHRSVSWYQQTPGQGLQFLFEYFSETQRNKGNFPGRFSGRQFSNSRSEMNVSTLELGDSALYLCASSPDRIFYGYTFGSGTRLTVV.

The rearrangement joins TRBV28 to TRBJ1-1; TRBD1 matches 7 bases. Per germline, CDR1 MDHEN and CDR2 SYDVKM. The length of the CDR3 is 17 residues. After removal of 6 bases from V and 5 bases from J, the junction contained 18 bases not matched to a gene. The chain's CDR3 is CASSYLLTGEEGTEAFF. CDR3 in DNA: TGTGCCAGCAGCTACCTTCTTACAGGGGAGGAGGGTACTGAAGCTTTCTTT.

This clonotype was recorded a few times. This chain's CDR3 is CASSLGPNTEAFF. CDR3 sequence (DNA): TGTGCCAGCAGCTTAGGGCCGAACACTGAAGCTTTCTTT. The chain carries TRBV11-2 and TRBJ1-1; D ambiguous. The CDR3 is made up of 13 amino acids. Germline lookup yields CDR1 SGHAT and CDR2 FQNNGV. With 1 base removed from V and 1 base from J, the gap between germline ends came to 4 bases.

A few counts support this clonotype. The chain links TRBV6-2 or TRBV6-3 to TRBJ2-4; 7 bases line up with TRBD1. The CDR3 extends over 14 amino acids. Germline CDR1 MNHEY, CDR2 SVGEGT. V dropped 0 bases and J dropped 4; count of bases not matched to a gene: 0. The CDR3 sequence is CASSYSTGKNIQYF. The CDR3 DNA reads as TGTGCCAGCAGTTACTCGACAGGGAAAAACATTCAGTACTTC.

V and J are TRBV6-5 and TRBJ2-7; 8 nucleotides line up with TRBD2. The CDR3 has 15 residues. J gave up 2 bases and V 6 bases, and 9 bases lay outside the gene matches. Per the germline V gene, CDR1 is MNHEY and CDR2 is SVGAGI. CDR3 residues: CASRLAGQITYEQYF. The CDR3 DNA is TGTGCCAGCAGGTTAGCGGGACAAATCACCTACGAGCAGTACTTC.

V and J are TRBV6-1 and TRBJ1-1, with D hard to call. The ends were cut back, 5 bases at V and 7 bases at J, with 14 bases in the middle. Per germline, CDR1 MNHNS and CDR2 SASEGT. This CDR3 has 13 residues. The CDR3 protein is CASSLGGSGEAFF. Written as DNA, the CDR3 is TGTGCCAGCAGTCTCGGTGGTTCGGGTGAAGCTTTCTTT.

This clonotype has just a few counts. The gene calls are TRBV7-9 and TRBJ1-2; D unresolved. Trimming pared 3 bases from V and 7 bases from J, leaving 6 bases between. Per the germline V gene, CDR1 is SEHNR and CDR2 is FQNEAQ (reference sequence). The CDR3 sequence is 11 residues long. This CDR3 is CASSFPGGYTF. CDR3 coding DNA: TGTGCCAGCAGCTTTCCCGGTGGCTACACCTTC.

The J gene is TRBJ2-7, the V gene TRBV12-3 or TRBV12-4, with D possibly TRBD2 on 5 matching bases. The CDR3 loop spans 15 amino acids. Between the trimmed V and J ends, which lost 5 bases and 1 base, there was a span of 15 bases. Written as DNA, the CDR3 is TGTGCCAGCAGTCGGATGAATCTAGCTTCCTACGAGCAGTACTTC. This translates into CASSRMNLASYEQYF.

The sample holds many counts of this clonotype. The rearrangement links TRBV2 to TRBJ2-1, with D perhaps matching TRBD2 (6 bases). Trimming cost V 8 bases and J 5 bases, with 19 bases left between them. Germline CDR1 reads SNHLY; CDR2 reads FYNNEI. CDR3 length equals 15 residues. CDR3 DNA sequence: TGTGCCAGCTTTACCGGGACTCACCGGGACAATGAGCAGTTCTTC. It yields the protein CASFTGTHRDNEQFF.

This clonotype was counted many times. One end of the junction varies from germline; a read error may be responsible. V is TRBV5-1 and J is TRBJ2-3; unclear D gene. The CDR3 contains 11 residues. Per germline, CDR1 SGHRS and CDR2 YFSETQ. CDR3 in DNA: TGTGCCAGCAGCTTCACAGATACGCAGTATTTT. This encodes CASSFTDTQYF.

In DNA form, the CDR3 reads TGTGCCAGCAGTAAGCAGGGGGGGAAAGAGACCCAGTACTTC. Translated, it gives CASSKQGGKETQYF. This chain links TRBV12-3 or TRBV12-4 with TRBJ2-5; either TRBD1 or TRBD2 may fit D (7 bases each). The CDR3 totals 14 residues. Trimming stripped 5 bases from V and 3 bases from J, with 13 bases between.

This rearrangement joins TRBV7-9 to TRBJ1-1, with D perhaps matching TRBD1 (5 bases). The germline V gene encodes CDR1 SEHNR and CDR2 FQNEAQ (reference sequence). The CDR3 covers 12 residues. V lost 5 bases and J 11 bases, leaving 15 bases between the germline ends. The CDR3 spells CASSPWGSGAFF. The CDR3 nucleotides are TGTGCCAGCAGCCCTTGGGGGAGCGGCGCTTTCTTT. The full variable domain, completed using reference TRBV7-9 and TRBJ1-1, is DTGVSQNPRHKITKRGQNVTFRCDPISEHNRLYWYRQTLGQGPEFLTYFQNEAQLEKSRLLSDRFSAERPKGSFSTLEIQRTEQGDSAMYLCASSPWGSGAFFGQGTRLTVV.

The rearrangement links TRBV3-1 to TRBJ2-4; D gene unclear. CDR1 is LGHDT, CDR2 YNNKEL, per germline (reference sequence). CDR3 length: 13 amino acids. Trimming cost V 1 base and J 11 bases, with 12 bases left between them. The CDR3 coding sequence is TGTGCCAGCAGCCAAGTGGCGACAACCTTTCAGTACTTC. This translates into CASSQVATTFQYF. Using reference TRBV3-1 and TRBJ2-4 for the parts outside the CDR3, the full variable domain is DTAVSQTPKYLVTQMGNDKSIKCEQNLGHDTMYWYKQDSKKFLKIMFSYNNKELIINETVPNRFSPKSPDKAHLNLHINSLELGDSAVYFCASSQVATTFQYFGAGTRLSVL.